This is a list of T cell receptor beta chains from one sample in a study of CD8 T cells in Susac syndrome. TCRdb called the immunoSEQ multiplex PCR reads again in MiXCR, with one record for every CDR3 protein. The data hold 90,000 to 150,000 distinct CDR3 sequences, with 80% to 95% observed a single time. Sample: CD4+ T cells from PBMCs. Every receptor here comes from a human donor in good health. The CDR3 runs from the conserved cysteine through the conserved F or W. D genes are given only for firm matches. Clone size is shown for a subset of rows, as once, few, many or a class of expanded clone.

d_call j_call v_call clone_size cdr3_aa cdr3_nt
. TRBJ2-2 TRBV14 . CASSQTGSVNTGELFF TGTGCCAGCAGCCAAACAGGATCGGTGAACACCGGGGAGCTGTTTTTT
TRBD2 TRBJ2-3 TRBV29-1 . CSVMTSGITDTQYF TGCAGCGTCATGACTAGCGGGATCACAGATACGCAGTATTTT
TRBD2 TRBJ2-1 TRBV7-2 once CASSQGLAADEQFF TGTGCCAGCAGCCAGGGACTAGCGGCCGATGAGCAGTTCTTC
. TRBJ1-6 TRBV2 . CASRPSRADNSPLHF TGTGCCAGCCGACCCAGTAGGGCGGATAATTCACCCCTCCACTTT
. TRBJ2-1 TRBV5-8 once CASSLEDTENNEQFF TGTGCCAGCAGCTTGGAAGACACCGAAAACAATGAGCAGTTCTTC
. TRBJ1-1 TRBV20-1 . CSARSRVNTEAFF TGCAGTGCTAGATCCAGAGTGAACACTGAAGCTTTCTTT
TRBD1 TRBJ1-1 TRBV14 . CASSQEGQPTPEAFF TGTGCCAGCAGCCAAGAGGGACAGCCGACCCCTGAAGCTTTCTTT
TRBD1 TRBJ1-1 TRBV5-4 . CASSPETGRTEAFF TGTGCCAGCAGCCCGGAGACAGGGCGGACTGAAGCTTTCTTT
. TRBJ1-1 TRBV7-9 . CASSLAYGNTEAFF TGTGCCAGCAGCTTAGCGTACGGGAACACTGAAGCTTTCTTT
. TRBJ1-1 TRBV12-3/TRBV12-4 . CASRSLPGRGTEAFF TGTGCCAGCAGAAGCCTCCCCGGGCGAGGGACTGAAGCTTTCTTT
TRBD1 TRBJ1-4 TRBV4-3 . CASSPNEQGAEKLFF TGCGCCAGCAGCCCTAACGAACAGGGGGCTGAAAAACTGTTTTTT
TRBD2 TRBJ2-3 TRBV20-1 . CSAGGPGLAGLLTDTQYF TGCAGTGCTGGGGGCCCGGGACTAGCGGGACTACTCACAGATACGCAGTATTTT
. TRBJ1-5 TRBV20-1 . CSARIGDQPQHF TGCAGTGCTAGGATCGGCGATCAGCCCCAGCATTTT
TRBD1 TRBJ2-1 TRBV6-1 . CASSETKTGSPYNEQFF TGTGCCAGCAGTGAAACAAAGACAGGGAGTCCCTACAATGAGCAGTTCTTC
. TRBJ1-1 TRBV7-8 . CASSRSPMNTEAFF TGTGCCAGCAGCCGGTCCCCAATGAACACTGAAGCTTTCTTT
. TRBJ2-7 TRBV5-4 . CASSRTGTASSYEQYF TGTGCCAGCAGCCGGACCGGGACGGCAAGCTCCTACGAGCAGTACTTC
. TRBJ2-7 TRBV29-1 few CSVGEVREQYF TGCAGCGTTGGGGAGGTGAGGGAGCAGTACTTC
. TRBJ1-1 TRBV7-8 . CASSPGRGTGRGTEAFF TGTGCCAGCAGCCCAGGGCGCGGCACAGGGAGAGGCACTGAAGCTTTCTTT
. TRBJ2-3 TRBV19 . CASTSTRGSLGDTQYF TGTGCCAGTACCTCGACGAGAGGGTCCCTCGGGGATACGCAGTATTTT
TRBD2 TRBJ2-1 TRBV7-2 once CALTLAGGTYNEQFF TGTGCCCTTACCCTAGCGGGGGGTACCTACAATGAGCAGTTCTTC
. TRBJ1-1 TRBV3-1 . CASSPSRALEAFF TGTGCCAGCAGCCCCTCGCGCGCTCTCGAAGCTTTCTTT
TRBD2 TRBJ2-4 TRBV20-1 . CISGSWENIQYF TGCATAAGCGGGAGCTGGGAAAACATTCAGTACTTC
TRBD1 TRBJ1-1 TRBV6-4 . CASSLRTGAEAFF TGTGCCAGCAGCCTCAGAACAGGGGCTGAAGCTTTCTTT
. TRBJ2-2 TRBV6-1 . CASRAAGHTGELFF TGTGCCAGCAGGGCGGCAGGGCACACCGGGGAGCTGTTTTTT
TRBD1 TRBJ2-5 TRBV5-1 few CASSDGTGGETQYF TGCGCCAGCAGCGACGGGACAGGGGGAGAGACCCAGTACTTC
. TRBJ2-7 TRBV6-5 . CASRTLGGRDYEQYF TGTGCCAGCAGGACCCTTGGAGGGAGAGACTACGAGCAGTACTTC
. TRBJ2-7 TRBV7-8 . CASSPLGGTTYEQYF TGTGCCAGCAGTCCCCTGGGCGGAACGACCTACGAGCAGTACTTC
. TRBJ2-3 TRBV2 . CASSEFVGTDTQYF TGTGCCAGCAGTGAGTTCGTTGGCACAGATACGCAGTATTTT
TRBD2 TRBJ2-7 TRBV12-3/TRBV12-4 . CASNPGLAGVTEQYF TGTGCCAGCAACCCCGGACTAGCGGGAGTTACCGAGCAGTACTTC
. TRBJ2-6 TRBV30 . CAWGRPGTPGANVLTF TGTGCCTGGGGGAGGCCAGGGACCCCTGGGGCCAACGTCCTGACTTTC
. TRBJ1-1 TRBV18 . CASSPDDGEAFF TGTGCCAGCTCACCGGACGACGGTGAAGCTTTCTTT
TRBD2 TRBJ2-5 TRBV7-9 . CASSLTSGETQYF TGTGCCAGCAGCTTAACTAGCGGAGAGACCCAGTACTTC
. TRBJ2-3 TRBV7-9 . CASSSPGVQYF TGTGCCAGCAGCTCCCCAGGAGTGCAGTATTTT
. TRBJ2-5 TRBV20-1 . CSARDTSAGAGETQYF TGCAGTGCTAGAGATACTTCGGCAGGGGCAGGGGAGACCCAGTACTTC
. TRBJ1-1 TRBV7-2 . CASSLAGGFGTEAFF TGTGCCAGCAGCTTAGCAGGGGGTTTTGGCACTGAAGCTTTCTTT
TRBD1 TRBJ1-5 TRBV7-9 . CASSSTGAFNQPQHF TGTGCCAGCAGCTCTACAGGGGCCTTCAATCAGCCCCAGCATTTT
TRBD1 TRBJ2-7 TRBV29-1 . CSVEGTGGYEQYF TGCAGCGTGGAGGGGACAGGGGGCTACGAGCAGTACTTC
. TRBJ1-5 TRBV5-1 . CASSSGDGRNQPQHF TGCGCCAGCAGCTCGGGGGACGGCCGGAATCAGCCCCAGCATTTT
. TRBJ1-5 TRBV11-1 . CASSLASPNPGRYSNQPQHF TGTGCCAGCAGCTTAGCTTCCCCCAACCCGGGGAGATATAGCAATCAGCCCCAGCATTTT
TRBD1 TRBJ2-7 TRBV14 . CASSLRLSGQDVYEQYF TGTGCCAGCAGTCTACGTCTCTCGGGACAGGATGTCTACGAGCAGTACTTC
. TRBJ2-5 TRBV25-1 once CASSVPSDPQETQYF TGTGCCAGCAGTGTACCAAGCGACCCTCAAGAGACCCAGTACTTC
. TRBJ1-1 TRBV5-6 . CASSLGLGGGGMNTEAFF TGTGCCAGCAGCTTGGGGTTGGGCGGCGGGGGAATGAACACTGAAGCTTTCTTT
. TRBJ2-7 TRBV20-1 . CSATQESYEQYF TGCAGTGCTACCCAAGAATCCTACGAGCAGTACTTC
. TRBJ1-6 TRBV5-1 . CASSLGGTTPLHF TGCGCCAGCAGCTTGGGCGGGACGACACCCCTCCACTTT
. TRBJ1-1 TRBV20-1 once CSARRDTIRTEAFF TGCAGTGCTAGACGGGACACGATAAGAACTGAAGCTTTCTTT
TRBD1 TRBJ2-3 TRBV13 . CASSARTGTGSWTDTQYF TGTGCCAGCAGCGCACGAACCGGGACAGGGAGTTGGACAGATACGCAGTATTTT
. TRBJ2-1 TRBV29-1 . CSVGGMVGEQFF TGCAGCGTTGGTGGGATGGTGGGTGAGCAGTTCTTC
. TRBJ2-6 TRBV7-2 . CASMFVASGANVLTF TGTGCCAGCATGTTCGTGGCCTCTGGGGCCAACGTCCTGACTTTC
. TRBJ1-2 TRBV13 . CASSFDPSAGYGYTF TGTGCCAGCAGCTTTGACCCGTCTGCCGGCTATGGCTACACCTTC
TRBD2 TRBJ2-2 TRBV5-4 . CASSLGTGGLPGELFF TGTGCCAGCAGCTTGGGAACGGGAGGGTTACCCGGGGAGCTGTTTTTT
. TRBJ1-2 TRBV18 . CASSPSDGIPNYGYTF TGTGCCAGCTCACCTTCGGACGGAATACCTAACTATGGCTACACCTTC
. TRBJ2-1 TRBV20-1 . CSATRLGGEQFF TGCAGTGCTACCCGATTAGGGGGTGAGCAGTTCTTC
. TRBJ2-2 TRBV6-2/TRBV6-3 . CASSSLAAANTGELFF TGTGCCAGCAGTTCCTTAGCTGCCGCGAACACCGGGGAGCTGTTTTTT
TRBD2 TRBJ2-7 TRBV29-1 . CSVGMSGTNYEQYF TGCAGCGTGGGAATGAGCGGGACCAATTACGAGCAGTACTTC
TRBD1 TRBJ1-2 TRBV29-1 . CSVGKGQGDGYTF TGCAGCGTCGGGAAAGGACAGGGGGATGGCTACACCTTC
. TRBJ2-4 TRBV7-2 . CASSREGMKNIQYF TGTGCCAGCAGCCGCGAGGGAATGAAAAACATTCAGTACTTC
. TRBJ1-2 TRBV18 . CASSPSLGYGYTF TGTGCCAGCTCACCAAGTCTGGGGTATGGCTACACCTTC
. TRBJ2-1 TRBV6-4 . CASSLFGGLSNEQFF TGTGCCAGCAGTCTATTCGGGGGCCTAAGTAATGAGCAGTTCTTC
. TRBJ1-6 TRBV6-5 . CASTTGSSPLHF TGTGCCAGCACAACAGGGAGTTCACCCCTCCACTTT